This T cell receptor beta chain was recorded in a study of blood T cell repertoires in COVID-19 (TCRdb year 2020). About the study as a whole: Collaborator samples came from the United States, Italy and Spain and covered acute and convalescent phases of COVID-19. Where HLA class I and class II types were available, the types were taken from metadata supplied by the sample provider, not from assay-based typing. Subjects who had been exposed to COVID-19, were actively infected with it, or had recovered from it provided the deeply sampled blood TCRbeta repertoires that made up the dataset. The sample metadata nearly always contained a de-identified subject ID, COVID-19 status, age in years and sex. The samples were drawn from two sources: the first 160 participants of the ongoing ImmuneRACE study, and 950 to 1,500 subjects contributed by 6 global collaborators. The material from the prospective study consisted of cDNA or gDNA derived from T cells, B-cell-depleted T cells, or PBMCs. The repertoires were made available in a free public database intended to serve as a resource for research on the immune response to SARS-CoV-2. What the research found in general, with its limitations: The amount of clinical and demographic metadata varied by source and participant and was provided uncurated.

The immunoSEQ Assay, a bias-controlled multiplex PCR, was used to amplify TCRbeta CDR3 regions from genomic DNA. From the authors' description of their analysis: Nucleated cell counts per sample were estimated from amplification of reference gene primers within the assay. To quantify the absolute abundance of each unique TCRbeta CDR3 rearrangement, sequence reads were collapsed and filtered. For each sample, productive Simpson clonality was calculated as the square root of Simpson's diversity index across productive rearrangements. TCRdb holds this immuneACCESS table with in-frame rearrangements only. Some clones are missing; in checked studies, unresolved V genes explain under half, and the rest has no known cause. Clone size and V and J calls were adopted from that table, with D and trimming inferred from the DNA. The sample yields approximately 170,000 clones; around nine tenths were counted once. Approximately 4% of the sample is in the top ten clones.

In regard to this clone: The clone's antigen remains unknown. No base-level quality is on record; no much larger clone is a single base apart.

The germline V end is reduced by 5 bases and the J end by 4 bases; junction bases left unmatched: 17. CDR1 and CDR2 (MNHNY, SVGAGI) derive from the germline V gene (reference sequence). CDR3 length: 18 amino acids, cysteine to phenylalanine. Only the CDR3 portion is preserved as DNA: 54 bases, with reading frame beginning at the first base. The collaborating institutions used their own protocols to collect whole blood in K2EDTA tubes. For TCRbeta analysis, collaborators shipped samples as frozen whole blood, isolated PBMCs, or DNA extracted from either of those sample types. The V and J segments used are TRBV6-6 and TRBJ2-1, and 7 junction bases match TRBD1. The clonotype originates from a man younger than 35 with active or convalescent COVID-19. The sequenced sample consisted of peripheral blood. The sequenced DNA: TGTGCCAGCAGTCGAAGTACCACCAGGGGGACAGCATACAATGAGCAGTTCTTC. Translated, this is CASSRSTTRGTAYNEQFF.